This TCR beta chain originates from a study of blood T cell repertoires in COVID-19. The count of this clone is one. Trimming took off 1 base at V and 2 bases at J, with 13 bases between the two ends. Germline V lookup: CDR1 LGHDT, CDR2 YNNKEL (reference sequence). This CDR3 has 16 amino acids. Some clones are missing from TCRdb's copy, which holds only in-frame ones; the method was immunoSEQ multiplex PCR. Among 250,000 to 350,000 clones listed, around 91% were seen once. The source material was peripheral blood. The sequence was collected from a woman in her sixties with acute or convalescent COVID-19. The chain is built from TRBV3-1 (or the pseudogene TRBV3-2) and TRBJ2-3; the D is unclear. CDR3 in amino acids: CASSQAAPGFTDTQYF. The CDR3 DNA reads TGTGCCAGCAGCCAAGCCGCTCCCGGGTTCACAGATACGCAGTATTTT.